The table lists the clone carrying this TCR beta chain with many counts. V lost 5 bases and J 8 bases, leaving 10 bases between the germline ends. This CDR3 has 13 amino acids. These data originate in a study of T cells in Graves' hyperthyroidism and ophthalmopathy. It was RNA transcripts that yielded the amplified TCR beta CDR3 regions. First-round RT-PCR targeting the TCR CDR3 was performed with the HTBI primer set. TCRdb reanalysed the multiplex PCR reads using MiXCR and keeps one entry per CDR3 protein. The sample holds hundreds of thousands of distinct CDR3 sequences, roughly 15% seen once. The sequence was obtained from a woman in her 40s with Graves' ophthalmopathy. The sequenced sample was blood. V usage is TRBV12-3 or TRBV12-4 and J usage is TRBJ1-6; D not certain. The CDR3 DNA reads TGTGCCAGCAGTAGCCTATCGTATTCACCCCTCCACTTT. This translates into CASSSLSYSPLHF.